This TCR beta chain stems from a study of T cell responses to AZD1222 COVID-19 vaccine. At the level of the study: Pooling covered second doses at about 4 or about 12 weeks. Findings and limits, study-wide: With two AZD1222 doses given, Spike-specific TCR breadth and depth both rose.

Sequencing used immunoSEQ multiplex PCR; TCRdb keeps in-frame clones, though not all of them. The sample shows 100,000 to 150,000 clones, 90% to 95% of them seen only once. With respect to this clone: Its matching antigen is unknown.

Trimming removed 5 bases from V and 2 bases from J, with 10 bases in between. Germline CDR1 and CDR2: SEHNR and FQNEAQ (reference sequence). The CDR3 runs to 14 residues. The material was peripheral blood, obtained on day 0 of AZD1222 vaccination. The V gene is TRBV7-9, the J gene TRBJ2-1, with no clear D. This TCR was recovered from an adult in good health. The CDR3 loop reads CASSTGPAYNEQFF. DNA of the CDR3: TGTGCCAGCAGCACGGGCCCTGCCTACAATGAGCAGTTCTTC.